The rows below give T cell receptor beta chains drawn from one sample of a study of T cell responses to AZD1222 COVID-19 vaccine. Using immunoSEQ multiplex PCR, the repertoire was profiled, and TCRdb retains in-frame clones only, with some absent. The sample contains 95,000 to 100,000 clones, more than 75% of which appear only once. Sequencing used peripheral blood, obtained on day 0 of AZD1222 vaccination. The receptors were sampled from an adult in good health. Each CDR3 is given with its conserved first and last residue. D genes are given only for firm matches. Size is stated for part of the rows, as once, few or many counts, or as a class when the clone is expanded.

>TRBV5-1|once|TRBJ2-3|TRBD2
CASSFVAGAPDTQYF
TGCGCCAGCAGCTTTGTTGCGGGAGCCCCAGATACGCAGTATTTT
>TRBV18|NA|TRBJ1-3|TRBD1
CASSPSGQGAFTGGNTIYF
TGTGCCAGCTCACCATCCGGACAGGGGGCTTTCACGGGAGGAAACACCATATATTTT
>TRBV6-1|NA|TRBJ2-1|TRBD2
CASSATGGRSYNEQFF
TGTGCCAGCAGTGCGACGGGGGGGCGATCCTACAATGAGCAGTTCTTC
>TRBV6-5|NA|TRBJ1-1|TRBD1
CATGQGVSEAFF
TGTGCCACCGGACAGGGTGTTTCTGAAGCTTTCTTT
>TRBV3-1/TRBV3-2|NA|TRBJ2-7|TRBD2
CASSPSGRGVGEQYF
TGTGCCAGCAGTCCTAGCGGGAGGGGGGTAGGGGAGCAGTACTTC
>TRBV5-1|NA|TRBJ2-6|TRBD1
CASTVNRQGKGANVLTF
TGCGCCAGCACCGTAAACCGACAGGGGAAAGGGGCCAACGTCCTGACTTTC
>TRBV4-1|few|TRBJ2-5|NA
CASSQVGKTQYF
TGCGCCAGCAGCCAAGTGGGAAAGACCCAGTACTTC
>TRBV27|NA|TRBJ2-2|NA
CASSFTGRLRDTGELFF
TGTGCCAGCAGTTTTACAGGGAGGCTCAGGGACACCGGGGAGCTGTTTTTT
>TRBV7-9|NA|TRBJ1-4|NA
CASSLETNEKLFF
TGTGCCAGCAGCTTGGAAACTAATGAAAAACTGTTTTTT
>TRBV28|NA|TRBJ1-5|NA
CASRQVSDFSNQPQHF
TGTGCCAGCAGGCAGGTGTCGGACTTTAGCAATCAGCCCCAGCATTTT
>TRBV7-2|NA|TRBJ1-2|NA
CASRPGADANYGYTF
TGTGCCAGCAGACCGGGCGCAGACGCTAACTATGGCTACACCTTC
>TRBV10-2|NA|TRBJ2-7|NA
CASSDTTYEQYF
TGCGCCAGCAGTGACACAACCTACGAGCAGTACTTC
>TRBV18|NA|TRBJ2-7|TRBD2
CASSPFSSGRAHEQYF
TGTGCCAGCTCACCATTCTCAAGCGGGAGGGCCCACGAGCAGTACTTC
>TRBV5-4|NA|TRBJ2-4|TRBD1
CASSLGGGVERNIQYF
TGTGCCAGCAGCTTGGGAGGGGGCGTCGAGAGGAACATTCAGTACTTC
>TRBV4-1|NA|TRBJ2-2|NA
CASSQDGFDTGELFF
TGCGCCAGCAGCCAAGACGGGTTTGACACCGGGGAGCTGTTTTTT
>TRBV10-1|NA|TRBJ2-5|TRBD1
CASSERTGQAETQYF
TGCGCCAGCAGTGAAAGGACAGGGCAAGCGGAGACCCAGTACTTC
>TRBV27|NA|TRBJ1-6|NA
CASSLILSRGGSHSPLHF
TGTGCCAGCAGTTTAATACTTAGCAGGGGCGGGTCCCATTCACCCCTCCACTTT
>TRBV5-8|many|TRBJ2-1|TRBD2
CASSLAASGNNEQFF
TGTGCCAGCAGCCTTGCGGCCAGCGGGAACAATGAGCAGTTCTTC
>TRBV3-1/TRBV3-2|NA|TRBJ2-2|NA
CASSQFISAGELFF
TGTGCCAGCAGCCAATTTATATCGGCCGGGGAGCTGTTTTTT
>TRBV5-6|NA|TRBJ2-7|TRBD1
CASSSRQGSLLVYEQYF
TGTGCCAGCAGCTCTAGACAGGGTTCGCTTTTGGTCTACGAGCAGTACTTC
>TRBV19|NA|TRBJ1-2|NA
CASSRARTANYGYTF
TGTGCCAGTAGTAGAGCTCGGACAGCCAACTATGGCTACACCTTC
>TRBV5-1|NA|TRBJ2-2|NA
CASSSESNTGELFF
TGCGCCAGCAGCTCGGAATCGAACACCGGGGAGCTGTTTTTT
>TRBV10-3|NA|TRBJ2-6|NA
CAISESPGIGANVLTF
TGTGCCATCAGTGAGTCGCCGGGGATAGGGGCCAACGTCCTGACTTTC
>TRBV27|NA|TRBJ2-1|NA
CASSLYGPLNEQFF
TGTGCCAGCAGTTTATACGGGCCCCTCAATGAGCAGTTCTTC
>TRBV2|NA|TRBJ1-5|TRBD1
CASSIDRGNQPQHF
TGTGCCAGCAGTATAGACAGGGGGAATCAGCCCCAGCATTTT
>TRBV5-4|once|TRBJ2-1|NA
CASSLHWDFEQFF
TGTGCCAGCAGCTTACATTGGGACTTTGAGCAGTTCTTC
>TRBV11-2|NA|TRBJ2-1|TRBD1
CASSLEGDSYNEQFF
TGTGCCAGCAGCTTAGAGGGGGACAGCTACAATGAGCAGTTCTTC
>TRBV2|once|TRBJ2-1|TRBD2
CASRLAGGANEQFF
TGTGCCAGCAGACTAGCGGGAGGGGCCAATGAGCAGTTCTTC
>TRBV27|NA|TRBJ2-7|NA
CASRSGHPPYEQYF
TGTGCCAGCAGAAGCGGGCACCCGCCCTACGAGCAGTACTTC
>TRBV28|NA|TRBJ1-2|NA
CASSTHLDSSNYGYTF
TGTGCCAGCAGCACCCATTTGGACAGTTCTAACTATGGCTACACCTTC
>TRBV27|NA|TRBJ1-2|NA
CASSSGYGYTF
TGTGCCAGCAGTTCAGGCTATGGCTACACCTTC
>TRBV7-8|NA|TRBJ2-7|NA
CASSNRVGVYEQYF
TGTGCCAGCAGTAATAGGGTCGGGGTCTACGAGCAGTACTTC
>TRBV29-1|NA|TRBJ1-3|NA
CSVGDAWNTIYF
TGCAGCGTTGGGGACGCCTGGAACACCATATATTTT
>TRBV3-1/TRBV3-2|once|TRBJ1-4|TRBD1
CASSQEGTGSLGKLFF
TGTGCCAGCAGCCAAGAAGGGACAGGGTCCCTCGGAAAACTGTTTTTT
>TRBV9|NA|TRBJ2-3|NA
CASSATRGSTDTQYF
TGTGCCAGCAGCGCGACTAGGGGGAGCACAGATACGCAGTATTTT
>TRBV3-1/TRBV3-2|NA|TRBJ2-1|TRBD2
CASSLGLAEWWAYNEQFF
TGTGCCAGCAGCCTTGGACTAGCGGAGTGGTGGGCTTACAATGAGCAGTTCTTC
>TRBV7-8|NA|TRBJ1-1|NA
CASSFPTDMNTEAFF
TGTGCCAGCAGCTTTCCGACGGATATGAACACTGAAGCTTTCTTT
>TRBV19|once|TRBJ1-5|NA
CASSTEGWAPQPQHF
TGTGCCAGTAGTACTGAAGGGTGGGCGCCTCAGCCCCAGCATTTT
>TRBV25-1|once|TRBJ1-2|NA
CASSERSEGYTF
TGTGCCAGCAGTGAAAGGTCGGAGGGCTACACCTTC
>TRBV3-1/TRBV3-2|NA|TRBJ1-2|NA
CASSQDPSANYGYTF
TGTGCCAGCAGCCAAGATCCGTCAGCTAACTATGGCTACACCTTC
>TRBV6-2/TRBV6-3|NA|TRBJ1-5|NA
CASSRGRQPQHF
TGTGCCAGCAGTCGAGGTAGACAGCCCCAGCATTTT